Reported below is one T cell receptor (beta chain). The antigen is undetermined. This sample was included in a study of human T cells and chemical hapten exposure. Study-wide points: With regard to DPC sensitization, TCRs above 1 in 1000 frequency did not change.

MiXCR was run by TCRdb on the 5' RACE reads, yielding one entry per CDR3 protein. The sample lists approximately 110,000 distinct CDR3 sequences; approximately 19% were seen once. Researchers extracted total RNA from unfractionated whole blood. The V gene end was trimmed by 4 bases and the J gene end by 2 bases; junction bases not matched to a gene: 11. The CDR3 extends over 17 amino acids. Germline assignment: CDR1 SQVTM and CDR2 ANQGSEA. The J gene is TRBJ2-7, the V gene TRBV29-1; 13 bases match TRBD2. The TCR originated in a human donor in good health. The CDR3 nucleotides read TGCAGCGTTGGACGGACTAGCGGGAGTGGAACTGCCTACGAGCAGTACTTC. Protein sequence: CSVGRTSGSGTAYEQYF.